Listed here is a single T cell receptor (beta chain). No antigen is known for it. UMIs were included in TCR beta cDNA generated by 5'RACE template switching. TCRdb re-called the 5' RACE reads; one entry per CDR3 protein, DNA not given. In all, the sample yields 500,000 or so distinct CDR3 sequences. This entry belongs to a study of T cells expressing NK-cell markers. The CDR3 extends over 16 amino acids. Looked up from germline, CDR1 is SGHVS and CDR2 is FQNEAQ. General study findings and limits: What remained unclear was the HCMV specificity of expanded NKG2C+ T cell clones. These clonotypes also led the CD3+CD56-NKG2C+ fraction in several donors.

J is TRBJ2-5 and V is TRBV7-8. Sequenced: blood T cells: a sorted CD56 or NKG2C T cell subset, CD4+ or CD8+ T cells, or bulk PBMC T cells (not recorded which). This clonotype was sampled from a man between 18 and 35 years old in good health. CDR3: CASSLSGRSSWETQYF.